The rows below give T cell receptor beta chains drawn from one sample of a study of vaccination effects on CD4 cells after COVID-19. These receptors' antigens are unknown. Libraries were prepared by immunoSEQ multiplex PCR; TCRdb keeps only in-frame clonotypes and omits some of them. The sample includes 55,000 to 90,000 clones, 73% seen only once; the top ten take over 4.5%. This specimen was CD4+ T cells from PBMCs cultured with HIV peptides, taken before COVID-19 vaccination. Receptors were obtained from a human donor who had a prior SARS-CoV-2 infection. Each CDR3 is given without its conserved first and last residue. The order of the fields is D gene, V gene, CDR3 protein. A D gene is named only where the DNA matches it firmly.

D: TRBD2; V: TRBV19; CDR3: ASSNVAGGLEQY
D: TRBD1; V: TRBV19; CDR3: ASVKDRSTDTQY
D: -; V: TRBV5-6; CDR3: ASSLGGVRALTGELF
D: TRBD2; V: TRBV5-1; CDR3: ASSPRGGENEQF
D: TRBD2; V: TRBV18; CDR3: ASSPPGTSFTDTQY
D: -; V: TRBV14; CDR3: ASSQARGSSTDTQY
D: TRBD1; V: TRBV4-1; CDR3: ASSPLTGGLEKLF
D: -; V: TRBV6-1; CDR3: ASSDQGGSNTIY
D: TRBD2; V: TRBV11-1; CDR3: ASSLAGTDTQY
D: -; V: TRBV19; CDR3: ASSIVFRTRDGYT
D: -; V: TRBV14; CDR3: ASSQDFGVLDEQY
D: -; V: TRBV7-9; CDR3: ASSLGRTDTQY
D: -; V: TRBV5-1; CDR3: ASSLGEIYNEQF
D: -; V: TRBV2; CDR3: ASSDWTRPTQY
D: -; V: TRBV19; CDR3: ASRQAGEQY
D: TRBD2; V: TRBV7-9; CDR3: ASSSRTSGTLHTQY
D: -; V: TRBV5-8; CDR3: ASSLVRSTDTQY
D: -; V: TRBV30; CDR3: AWSVRGEDQPQH
D: TRBD1; V: TRBV19; CDR3: ASRAVQGSQETQY
D: -; V: TRBV2; CDR3: ASSAWVDSGNTIY
D: -; V: TRBV7-2; CDR3: ASSPLGGTLGELF
D: -; V: TRBV19; CDR3: ASSILGGTGTNTGELF
D: -; V: TRBV4-3; CDR3: ASSLVHTGELF
D: -; V: TRBV11-2; CDR3: ASSRFRQGELF
D: -; V: TRBV11-2; CDR3: ASSLGRETQY
D: -; V: TRBV5-1; CDR3: AIPVRVPPNQPQH
D: -; V: TRBV18; CDR3: ASSRQTNTEAF
D: -; V: TRBV6-6; CDR3: ASSPGDGNQPQH
D: TRBD2; V: TRBV2; CDR3: AGKGLAGGGLF
D: TRBD2; V: TRBV18; CDR3: ASSFTAGTSGHNEQF
D: -; V: TRBV19; CDR3: ASGVTGQQETQY
D: TRBD2; V: TRBV28; CDR3: ASSLYSGGAGGELF
D: -; V: TRBV19; CDR3: ASSTRGGWEQY
D: -; V: TRBV20-1; CDR3: SAKNSDTQY
D: -; V: TRBV15; CDR3: ATSRGQAAYQETQY
D: -; V: TRBV6-2/TRBV6-3; CDR3: ASSYSTWGREMNTEAF
D: TRBD1; V: TRBV19; CDR3: ASSSRTGVGDEQF
D: -; V: TRBV4-3; CDR3: ASWWQQHQPQH
D: -; V: TRBV6-5; CDR3: ASRRQYGQPQH
D: TRBD1; V: TRBV7-2; CDR3: ASSLVQGASYTYGYT
D: -; V: TRBV7-2; CDR3: ASSIRSETQY
D: -; V: TRBV4-3; CDR3: ASSQDLRGRYGYT
D: -; V: TRBV29-1; CDR3: SVVPVKNTEAF
D: TRBD1; V: TRBV27; CDR3: ASSTPGQINTEAF
D: TRBD2; V: TRBV5-6; CDR3: ASSREPGLGAGELF
D: TRBD1; V: TRBV2; CDR3: ASRTDGQGRSPLH
D: TRBD2; V: TRBV5-1; CDR3: ASSLGGRTDTQY
D: -; V: TRBV25-1; CDR3: ASSEAGADYGYT
D: -; V: TRBV7-2; CDR3: ASSSGGGYYTDTQY
D: -; V: TRBV3-1/TRBV3-2; CDR3: ASSQRGGPSYEQY
D: -; V: TRBV5-1; CDR3: ASRHRENYEQY
D: -; V: TRBV13; CDR3: ASSSSEGVRYDTGELF
D: -; V: TRBV30; CDR3: AWSEQFTEAF
D: -; V: TRBV4-3; CDR3: ASSQDPVVNYGYT